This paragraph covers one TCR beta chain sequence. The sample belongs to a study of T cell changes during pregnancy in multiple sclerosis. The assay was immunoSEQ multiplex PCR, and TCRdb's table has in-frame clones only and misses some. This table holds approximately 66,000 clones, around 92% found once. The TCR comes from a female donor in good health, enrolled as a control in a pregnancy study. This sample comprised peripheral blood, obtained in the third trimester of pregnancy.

This CDR3 is CASSVDVGRQNNEQFF. In DNA form, the CDR3 reads TGTGCCAGCAGCGTAGATGTGGGGCGGCAAAACAATGAGCAGTTCTTC. This rearrangement joins TRBV9 to TRBJ2-1; D may be TRBD1 (5 bases). V was trimmed by 0 bases and J by 5 bases, leaving 15 bases between them. Germline CDR1 reads SGDLS; CDR2 reads YYNGEE. The CDR3 covers 16 residues.